Presented here are 15 T cell receptor beta chains from one specimen sequenced in a study of T cells in Graves' hyperthyroidism and ophthalmopathy. RNA transcripts gave rise to amplified TCR beta CDR3 regions. In the first-round RT-PCR of the TCR CDR3, the HTBI primer set was used. TCRdb processed the multiplex PCR reads anew with MiXCR; each CDR3 protein has one entry. The table includes around 480,000 distinct CDR3 sequences, under 15% detected once. What was sequenced was blood. These TCRs come from a woman under 30 with Graves' hyperthyroidism.

This clonotype was seen only a few times. One junction end disagrees with the germline gene, perhaps due to a read error. The rearrangement links TRBV7-2 to TRBJ2-6; 7 nucleotides match TRBD1. In germline, CDR1 is SGHTA, CDR2 FQGNSA. CDR3 length: 15 residues. CDR3: CASSQQVTVTGVSSF. The CDR3 coding sequence is TGTGCCAGCAGTCAGCAAGTTACGGTCACAGGGGTGTCGTCTTTC.

There are many counts of this clonotype. The chain employs TRBV3-1 and TRBJ2-7; the D gene is possibly TRBD2 (6 bases). Germline V gives CDR1 LGHDT, CDR2 YNNKEL (reference sequence). V was pared by 8 bases and J by 3 bases, with 17 bases between. The CDR3 is made up of 14 amino acids. Here the CDR3 DNA reads TGTGCCAGCTGTAATCGGGGGTTCATCTACGAGCAGTACTTC. Translated, it gives CASCNRGFIYEQYF.

The chain joins TRBV6-2 or TRBV6-3 to TRBJ2-1; TRBD1 might be the D (5 bases). Germline-derived CDR1 and CDR2 are MNHEY and SVGEGT. This CDR3 comprises 14 residues. The V end was cut by 2 bases, the J end by 6 bases, with 11 bases between. The CDR3 protein is CASSYLQGGNEQFF. The CDR3 coding sequence is TGTGCCAGCAGTTACCTTCAGGGCGGCAATGAGCAGTTCTTC.

The rearrangement joins TRBV10-3 to TRBJ2-1; 14 bases line up with TRBD2. V was pared by 11 bases and J by 1 base, with 13 bases of the junction left unmatched. Looked up from germline, CDR1 is ENHRY and CDR2 is SYGVKD. CDR3 length: 18 amino acids. The CDR3 loop is CAAHSGTSGSSSYNEQFF. For the CDR3, the DNA is TGTGCCGCCCACTCCGGGACTAGCGGGAGCAGTTCCTACAATGAGCAGTTCTTC.

This clonotype occurred many times. The chain couples TRBV7-9 to TRBJ2-5, with TRBD2 matching over 7 bases. Germline CDR1 reads SEHNR; CDR2 reads FQNEAQ (reference sequence). The CDR3 runs 16 residues. Losses at the gene ends were 2 bases for V and 3 bases for J; bases not matched to a gene: 9. CDR3: CASSLILSSGEETQYF. CDR3 coding DNA: TGTGCCAGCAGCTTAATCTTATCTAGCGGAGAAGAGACCCAGTACTTC.

This clonotype came up a few times. V gene TRBV20-1 combines with J gene TRBJ1-5, with 9 nucleotides matching TRBD1. Germline V gene sequence: CDR1 DFQATT, CDR2 SNEGSKA (reference sequence). Germline trimming cut 5 bases from V and 3 bases from J; bases unmatched to any gene: 8. CDR3 length: 15 residues. In nucleotides, the CDR3 is TGCAGTGCTTACCCTCGACAGGGGGTCAATCAGCCCCAGCATTTT. Translating it yields CSAYPRQGVNQPQHF.

V is TRBV6-5 and J is TRBJ1-5; no firm D call. The ends were cut back, 0 bases at V and 2 bases at J, with 11 bases in the middle. CDR1 is MNHEY, CDR2 SVGAGI, per germline. This CDR3 spans 16 amino acids. CDR3 in amino acids: CASSYSAIEGNQPQHF. CDR3 nucleotide sequence: TGTGCCAGCAGTTACTCCGCCATAGAGGGCAATCAGCCCCAGCATTTT.

The rearrangement joins TRBV4-1 to TRBJ2-7; D ambiguous. With 0 bases removed from V and 5 bases from J, the gap between germline ends came to 8 bases. The CDR3 has 13 residues. In germline, CDR1 is MGHRA, CDR2 YSYEKL. The CDR3 sequence: CASSQEGRNEQYF. The DNA of the CDR3 is TGCGCCAGCAGCCAAGAGGGCAGGAACGAGCAGTACTTC.

The chain recombines TRBV12-3 or TRBV12-4 with TRBJ1-2; tentatively, D is TRBD1 (5 bases). This CDR3 is 13 amino acids long. V was shortened by 4 bases and J by 2 bases, with 8 bases between the two germline ends. CDR3 DNA: TGTGCCAGCAGTTCGACAGAAAACTATGGCTACACCTTC. This gives the protein CASSSTENYGYTF.

This clonotype has ten or more counts. This chain links TRBV12-3 or TRBV12-4 with TRBJ2-1; D uncertain. This CDR3 comprises 11 residues. Trimming took 8 bases from V and 9 from J, leaving 11 bases between them. The CDR3 sequence: CASRDSGEQFF. CDR3 nucleotide sequence: TGTGCCAGCCGCGACTCTGGTGAGCAGTTCTTC.

This clonotype was observed many times. The chain is built from TRBV3-1 and TRBJ1-1; D is uncertain. V was clipped by 1 base and J by 1 base, with 10 bases between them. CDR3 length: 15 residues. Germline lookup yields CDR1 LGHDT and CDR2 YNNKEL (reference sequence). In DNA, the CDR3 is TGTGCCAGCAGCCAAGTGTCCCAACCGAACACTGAAGCTTTCTTT. Translated, it gives CASSQVSQPNTEAFF.

This clonotype has ten or more counts. CDR3 in amino acids: CASSVSGTRGDTQYF. CDR3 DNA: TGCGCCAGCAGCGTGTCCGGGACTAGGGGGGATACGCAGTATTTT. The chain has TRBV5-1 and TRBJ2-3; the match to TRBD2 covers 8 bases. Trimming at V came to 4 bases and at J to 6 bases, leaving 10 bases not matched to a gene. Germline CDR1 is SGHRS and CDR2 is YFSETQ. The CDR3 is 15 residues long.

This clonotype was recorded a few times. A read error may explain this, as a much larger clone is one base away. CDR3 sequence reads: CASSPVPGLPSKQFF. The CDR3 nucleotides are TGTGCCAGCTCGCCAGTACCGGGACTACCTTCGAAGCAGTTCTTC. The J gene is TRBJ2-1, the V gene TRBV18; 7 bases line up with TRBD2. The CDR3 is made up of 15 amino acids. J gave up 11 bases and V 6 bases, and 16 bases lay outside the gene matches. CDR1 and CDR2 (germline): KGHSH, LQKENI.

This clonotype came up many times. CDR3 nucleotides: TGCGCCAGCAGCTCCGTGGCACTAGCGGGAGGGTTAGTCACAGATACGCAGTATTTT. This sequence encodes CASSSVALAGGLVTDTQYF. The V call is TRBV5-1, the J call TRBJ2-3; TRBD2 matches 13 bases. The CDR3 sequence is 19 residues long. Germline assignment: CDR1 SGHRS and CDR2 YFSETQ. Trimming cost V 3 bases and J 2 bases; bases outside gene matches: 12. Full variable domain (outside the CDR3, taken from reference TRBV5-1 and TRBJ2-3): KAGVTQTPRYLIKTRGQQVTLSCSPISGHRSVSWYQQTPGQGLQFLFEYFSETQRNKGNFPGRFSGRQFSNSRSEMNVSTLELGDSALYLCASSSVALAGGLVTDTQYFGPGTRLTVL.

This clonotype has a count of ten or more. The chain couples TRBV5-1 to TRBJ1-4; D is unclear. The CDR3 length is 13 residues. V lost 4 bases to trimming and J lost 8 bases, with 12 bases between them. Germline assignment: CDR1 SGHRS and CDR2 YFSETQ. This CDR3 is CASSADGREKLFF. CDR3 DNA: TGCGCCAGCAGCGCCGACGGAAGGGAAAAACTGTTTTTT.